The clone carrying this T cell receptor (beta chain) appeared many times. Antigen unknown. Researchers prepared the TCRbeta library using unique molecular identifiers, the study reports. TCRdb fed the PCR reads into MiXCR, producing one record per CDR3 protein. The repertoire holds over 100,000 distinct CDR3 sequences, with 10% as singletons. The CDR3 totals 17 residues. CDR1 is SGHVS, CDR2 FQNEAQ, per germline. V shed 6 bases and J shed 4 bases, with 24 bases lying between them. This entry comes from a study of T-cell reconstitution after alpha-beta-depleted transplantation in children. Study findings and constraints: A year had passed since transplant, and T-cell counts and diversity by then came mostly from newly produced T cells.

This chain links TRBV7-8 with TRBJ1-1; a weak D match, TRBD1 (6 bases). The sample was PBMCs, taken before TCRalphabeta/CD19-depleted stem cell transplant. The receptor comes from a boy aged 2-15 years with acute lymphoblastic leukemia, due to receive a stem cell transplant. CDR3 region: CASRPALGVGRGTEAFF. The CDR3 bases are TGTGCCAGCAGACCGGCCTTGGGCGTGGGCAGGGGCACTGAAGCTTTCTTT. The variable domain in full, completed from reference TRBV7-8 and TRBJ1-1, reads GAGVSQSPRYKVAKRGQDVALRCDPISGHVSLFWYQQALGQGPEFLTYFQNEAQLDKSGLPSDRFFAERPEGSVSTLKIQRTQQEDSAVYLCASRPALGVGRGTEAFFGQGTRLTVV.